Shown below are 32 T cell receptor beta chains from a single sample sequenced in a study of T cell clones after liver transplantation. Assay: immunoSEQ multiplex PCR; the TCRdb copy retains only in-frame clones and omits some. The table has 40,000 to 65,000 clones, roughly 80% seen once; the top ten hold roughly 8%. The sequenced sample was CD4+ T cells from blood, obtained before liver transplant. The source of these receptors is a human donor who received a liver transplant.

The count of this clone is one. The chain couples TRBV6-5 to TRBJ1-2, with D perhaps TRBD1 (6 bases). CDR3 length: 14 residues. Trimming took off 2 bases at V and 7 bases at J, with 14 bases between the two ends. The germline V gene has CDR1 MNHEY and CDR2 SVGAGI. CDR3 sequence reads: CASSYEGGFSGYTF. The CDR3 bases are TGTGCCAGCAGTTACGAGGGGGGATTTAGTGGCTACACCTTC.

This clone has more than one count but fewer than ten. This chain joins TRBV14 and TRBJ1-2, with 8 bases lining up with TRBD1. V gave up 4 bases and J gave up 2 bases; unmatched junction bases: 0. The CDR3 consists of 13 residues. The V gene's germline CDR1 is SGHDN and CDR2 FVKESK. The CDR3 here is CASSRDRNYGYTF. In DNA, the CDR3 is TGTGCCAGCAGCCGGGACAGGAACTATGGCTACACCTTC.

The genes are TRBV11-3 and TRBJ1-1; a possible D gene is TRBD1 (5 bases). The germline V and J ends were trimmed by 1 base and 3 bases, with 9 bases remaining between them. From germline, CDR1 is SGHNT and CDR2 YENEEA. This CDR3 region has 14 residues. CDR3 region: CASSLAGGDTEAFF. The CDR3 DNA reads TGTGCCAGCAGCTTAGCCGGGGGGGACACTGAAGCTTTCTTT.

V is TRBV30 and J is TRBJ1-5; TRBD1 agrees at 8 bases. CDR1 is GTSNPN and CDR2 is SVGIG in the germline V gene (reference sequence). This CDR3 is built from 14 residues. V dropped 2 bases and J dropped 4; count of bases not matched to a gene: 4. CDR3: CAWSPGDRNQPQHF. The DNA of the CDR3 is TGTGCCTGGAGTCCTGGGGACAGGAATCAGCCCCAGCATTTT.

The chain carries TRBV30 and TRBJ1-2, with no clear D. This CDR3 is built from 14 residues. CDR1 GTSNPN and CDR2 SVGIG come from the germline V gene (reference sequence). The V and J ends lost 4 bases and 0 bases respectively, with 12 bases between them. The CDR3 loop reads CAWNVYRTNYGYTF. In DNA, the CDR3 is TGTGCCTGGAATGTATACCGAACTAACTATGGCTACACCTTC.

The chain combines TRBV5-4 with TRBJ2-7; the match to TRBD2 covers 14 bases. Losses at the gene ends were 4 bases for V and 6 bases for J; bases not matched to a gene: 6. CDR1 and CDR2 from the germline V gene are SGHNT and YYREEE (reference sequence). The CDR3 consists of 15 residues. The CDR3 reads CASSPRLAGGGEQYF. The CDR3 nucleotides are TGTGCCAGCAGCCCAAGACTAGCGGGGGGGGGCGAGCAGTACTTC. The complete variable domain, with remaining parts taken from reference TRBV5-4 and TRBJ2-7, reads ETGVTQSPTHLIKTRGQQVTLRCSSQSGHNTVSWYQQALGQGPQFIFQYYREEENGRGNFPPRFSGLQFPNYSSELNVNALELDDSALYLCASSPRLAGGGEQYFGPGTRLTVT.

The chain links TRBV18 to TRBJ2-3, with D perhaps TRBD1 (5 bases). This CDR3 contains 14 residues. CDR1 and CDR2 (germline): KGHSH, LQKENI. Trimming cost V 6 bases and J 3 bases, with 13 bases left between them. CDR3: CASSGQGRTDTQYF. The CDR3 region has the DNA TGTGCCAGCTCGGGGCAGGGAAGGACAGATACGCAGTATTTT. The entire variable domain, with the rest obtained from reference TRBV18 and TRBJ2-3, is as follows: NAGVMQNPRHLVRRRGQEARLRCSPMKGHSHVYWYRQLPEEGLKFMVYLQKENIIDESGMPKERFSAEFPKEGPSILRIQQVVRGDSAAYFCASSGQGRTDTQYFGPGTRLTVL.

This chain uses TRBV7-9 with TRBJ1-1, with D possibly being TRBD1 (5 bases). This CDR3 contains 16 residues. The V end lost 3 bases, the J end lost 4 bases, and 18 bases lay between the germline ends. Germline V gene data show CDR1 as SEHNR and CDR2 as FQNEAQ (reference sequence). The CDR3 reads CASSFSGAGGATEAFF. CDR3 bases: TGTGCCAGCAGCTTCAGTGGGGCGGGGGGAGCCACTGAAGCTTTCTTT.

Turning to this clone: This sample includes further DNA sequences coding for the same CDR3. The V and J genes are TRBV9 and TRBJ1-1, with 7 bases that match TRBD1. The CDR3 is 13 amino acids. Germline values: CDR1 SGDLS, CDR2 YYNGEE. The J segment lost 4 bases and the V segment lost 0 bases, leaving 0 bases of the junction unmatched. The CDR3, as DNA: TGTGCCAGCAGCGTAGGGACAGGCACTGAAGCTTTCTTT. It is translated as CASSVGTGTEAFF.

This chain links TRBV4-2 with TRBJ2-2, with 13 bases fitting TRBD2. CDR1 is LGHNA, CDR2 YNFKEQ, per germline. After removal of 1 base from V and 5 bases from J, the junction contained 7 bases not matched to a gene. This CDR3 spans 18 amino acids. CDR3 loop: CASSQGTSGGLGTGELFF. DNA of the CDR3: TGTGCCAGCAGCCAAGGGACTAGCGGGGGTTTAGGGACCGGGGAGCTGTTTTTT.

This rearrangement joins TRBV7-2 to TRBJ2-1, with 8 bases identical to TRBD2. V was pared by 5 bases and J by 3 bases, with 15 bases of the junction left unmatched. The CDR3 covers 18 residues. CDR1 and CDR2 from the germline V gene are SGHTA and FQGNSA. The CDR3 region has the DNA TGTGCCAGCAGCCCCCCAGGAGGTAGCGGGGCCTTCTACAATGAGCAGTTCTTC. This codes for CASSPPGGSGAFYNEQFF.

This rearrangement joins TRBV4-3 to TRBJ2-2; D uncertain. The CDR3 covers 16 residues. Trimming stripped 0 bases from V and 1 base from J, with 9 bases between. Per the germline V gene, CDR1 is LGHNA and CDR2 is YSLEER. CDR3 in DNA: TGCGCCAGCAGCCAAGAACCGTCATTGAACACCGGGGAGCTGTTTTTT. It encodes CASSQEPSLNTGELFF.

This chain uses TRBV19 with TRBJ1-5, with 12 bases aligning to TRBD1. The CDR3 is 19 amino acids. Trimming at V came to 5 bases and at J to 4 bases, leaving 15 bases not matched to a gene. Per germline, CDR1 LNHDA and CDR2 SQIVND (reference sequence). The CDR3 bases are TGTGCCAGTAGTCCTCCGGGACAGGGGGCAGGTGTGAAGAATCAGCCCCAGCATTTT. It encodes CASSPPGQGAGVKNQPQHF.

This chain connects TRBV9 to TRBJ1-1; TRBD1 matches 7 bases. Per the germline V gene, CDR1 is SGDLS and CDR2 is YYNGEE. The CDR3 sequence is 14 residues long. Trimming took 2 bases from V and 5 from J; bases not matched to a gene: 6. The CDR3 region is CASSVTPGGTEAFF. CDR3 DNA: TGTGCCAGCAGCGTCACCCCAGGGGGGACTGAAGCTTTCTTT.

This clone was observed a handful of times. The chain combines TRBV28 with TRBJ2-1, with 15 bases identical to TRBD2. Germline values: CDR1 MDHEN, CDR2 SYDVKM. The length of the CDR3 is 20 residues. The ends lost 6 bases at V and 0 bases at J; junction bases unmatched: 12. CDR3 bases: TGTGCCAGCAGCCAACATCCCGGGACTAGCGGGAGGCCCTCCTACAATGAGCAGTTCTTC. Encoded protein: CASSQHPGTSGRPSYNEQFF. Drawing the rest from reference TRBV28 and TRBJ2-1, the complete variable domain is DVKVTQSSRYLVKRTGEKVFLECVQDMDHENMFWYRQDPGLGLRLIYFSYDVKMKEKGDIPEGYSVSREKKERFSLILESASTNQTSMYLCASSQHPGTSGRPSYNEQFFGPGTRLTVL.

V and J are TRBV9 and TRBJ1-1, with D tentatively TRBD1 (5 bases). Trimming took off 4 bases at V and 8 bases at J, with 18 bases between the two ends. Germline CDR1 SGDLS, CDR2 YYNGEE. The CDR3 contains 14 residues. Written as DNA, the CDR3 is TGTGCCAGCAGCACAAACACTGGACGGGGGGAAGCTTTCTTT. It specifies CASSTNTGRGEAFF.

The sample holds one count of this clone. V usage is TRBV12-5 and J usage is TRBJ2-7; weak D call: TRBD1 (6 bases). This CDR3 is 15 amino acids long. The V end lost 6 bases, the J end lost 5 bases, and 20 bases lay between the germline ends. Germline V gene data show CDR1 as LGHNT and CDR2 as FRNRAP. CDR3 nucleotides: TGTGCTAGTGGGGGAACAGGGACAACTCTTGACGAGCAGTACTTC. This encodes CASGGTGTTLDEQYF. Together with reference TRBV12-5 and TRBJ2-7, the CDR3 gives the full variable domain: DARVTQTPRHKVTEMGQEVTMRCQPILGHNTVFWYRQTMMQGLELLAYFRNRAPLDDSGMPKDRFSAEMPDATLATLKIQPSEPRDSAVYFCASGGTGTTLDEQYFGPGTRLTVT.

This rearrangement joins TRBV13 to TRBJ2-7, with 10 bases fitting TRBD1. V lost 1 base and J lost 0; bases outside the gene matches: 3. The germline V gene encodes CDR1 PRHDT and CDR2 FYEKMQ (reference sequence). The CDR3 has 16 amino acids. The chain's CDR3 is CASSLERTGGSYEQYF. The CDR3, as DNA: TGTGCCAGCAGCTTAGAAAGGACAGGGGGCTCCTACGAGCAGTACTTC.

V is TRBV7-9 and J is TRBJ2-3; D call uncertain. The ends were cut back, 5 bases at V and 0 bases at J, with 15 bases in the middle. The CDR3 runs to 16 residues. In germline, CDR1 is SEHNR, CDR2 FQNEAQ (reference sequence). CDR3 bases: TGTGCCAGCAGCCTGGGCTCGCAATCTAGCACAGATACGCAGTATTTT. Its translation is CASSLGSQSSTDTQYF.

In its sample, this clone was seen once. In nucleotides, the CDR3 is TGTGCCAGCAGTTACTTCGTTGGTTCGGGGGGAAATGAGCAGTTCTTC. It translates to CASSYFVGSGGNEQFF. This chain joins TRBV6-6 and TRBJ2-1; TRBD2 aligns across 7 bases. The CDR3 is made up of 16 amino acids. The V gene end was trimmed by 1 base and the J gene end by 7 bases; junction bases not matched to a gene: 10. Germline values: CDR1 MNHNY, CDR2 SVGAGI (reference sequence).

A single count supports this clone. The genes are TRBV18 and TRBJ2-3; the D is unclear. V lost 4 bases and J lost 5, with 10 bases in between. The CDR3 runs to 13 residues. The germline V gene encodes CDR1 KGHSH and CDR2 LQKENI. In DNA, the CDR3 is TGTGCCAGCTCACAACAGTCTGGAGATACGCAGTATTTT. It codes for CASSQQSGDTQYF.

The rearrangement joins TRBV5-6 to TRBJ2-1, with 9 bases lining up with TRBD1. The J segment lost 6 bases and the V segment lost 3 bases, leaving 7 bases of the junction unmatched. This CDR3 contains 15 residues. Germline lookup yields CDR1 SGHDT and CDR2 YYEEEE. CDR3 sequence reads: CASSWTGDYLNEQFF. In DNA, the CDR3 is TGTGCCAGCAGCTGGACAGGGGATTATCTCAATGAGCAGTTCTTC. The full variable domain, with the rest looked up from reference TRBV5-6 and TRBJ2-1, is DAGVTQSPTHLIKTRGQQVTLRCSPKSGHDTVSWYQQALGQGPQFIFQYYEEEERQRGNFPDRFSGHQFPNYSSELNVNALLLGDSALYLCASSWTGDYLNEQFFGPGTRLTVL.

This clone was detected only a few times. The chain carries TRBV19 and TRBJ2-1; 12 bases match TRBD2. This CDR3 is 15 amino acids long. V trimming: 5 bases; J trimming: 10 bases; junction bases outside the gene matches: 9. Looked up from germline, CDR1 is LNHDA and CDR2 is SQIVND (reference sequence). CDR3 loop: CASSSARLAGVEQFF. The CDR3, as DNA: TGTGCCAGTAGTTCTGCTAGACTAGCGGGAGTGGAGCAGTTCTTC.

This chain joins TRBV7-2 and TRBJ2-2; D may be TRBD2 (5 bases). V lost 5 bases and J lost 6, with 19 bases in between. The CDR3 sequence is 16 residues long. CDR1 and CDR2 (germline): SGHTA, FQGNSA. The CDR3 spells CASSPPGYRLAGELFF. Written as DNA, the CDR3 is TGTGCCAGCAGCCCCCCGGGGTATAGGTTGGCCGGGGAGCTGTTTTTT.

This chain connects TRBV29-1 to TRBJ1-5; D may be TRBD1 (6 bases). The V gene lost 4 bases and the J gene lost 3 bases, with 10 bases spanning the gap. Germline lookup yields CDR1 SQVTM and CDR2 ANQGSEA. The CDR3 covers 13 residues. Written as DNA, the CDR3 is TGCAGCGTTGGGGGGGCAGCCAATCAGCCCCAGCATTTT. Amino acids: CSVGGAANQPQHF.

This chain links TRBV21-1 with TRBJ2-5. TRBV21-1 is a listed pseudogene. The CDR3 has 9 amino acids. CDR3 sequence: CASSGGPYF. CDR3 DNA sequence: TGTGCCAGCAGCGGGGGGCCTTACTTC.

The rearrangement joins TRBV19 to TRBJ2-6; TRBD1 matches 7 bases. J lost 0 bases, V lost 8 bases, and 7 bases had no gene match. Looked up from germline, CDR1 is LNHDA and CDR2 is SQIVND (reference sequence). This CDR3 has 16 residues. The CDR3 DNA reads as TGTGCCAGTCGGACAGGATACAGCTCTGGGGCCAACGTCCTGACTTTC. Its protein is CASRTGYSSGANVLTF.

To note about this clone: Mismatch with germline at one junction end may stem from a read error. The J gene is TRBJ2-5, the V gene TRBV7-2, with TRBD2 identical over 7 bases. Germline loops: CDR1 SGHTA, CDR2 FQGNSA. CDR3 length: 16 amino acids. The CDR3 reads CASSLSPILGGSGRHF. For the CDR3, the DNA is TGTGCCAGCAGCTTGAGCCCCATTCTCGGCGGGAGTGGTCGGCACTTC. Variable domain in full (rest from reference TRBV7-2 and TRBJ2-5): GAGVSQSPSNKVTEKGKDVELRCDPISGHTALYWYRQSLGQGLEFLIYFQGNSAPDKSGLPSDRFSAERTGGSVSTLTIQRTQQEDSAVYLCASSLSPILGGSGRHFGPGTRLLVL.

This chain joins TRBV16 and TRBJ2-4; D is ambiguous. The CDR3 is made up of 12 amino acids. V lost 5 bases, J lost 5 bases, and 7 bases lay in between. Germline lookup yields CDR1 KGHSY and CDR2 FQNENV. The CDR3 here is CASSATENIQYF. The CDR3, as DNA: TGTGCCAGCAGCGCGACGGAAAACATTCAGTACTTC.

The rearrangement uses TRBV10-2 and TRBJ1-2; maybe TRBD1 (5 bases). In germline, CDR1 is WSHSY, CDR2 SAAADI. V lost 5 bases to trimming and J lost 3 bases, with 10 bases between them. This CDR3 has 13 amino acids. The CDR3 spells CASSPDSDYGYTF. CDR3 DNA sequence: TGCGCCAGCAGTCCAGACAGTGACTATGGCTACACCTTC.

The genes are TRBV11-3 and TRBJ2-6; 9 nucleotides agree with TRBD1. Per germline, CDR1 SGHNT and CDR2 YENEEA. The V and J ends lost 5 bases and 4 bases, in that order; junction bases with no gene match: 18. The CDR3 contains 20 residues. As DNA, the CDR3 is TGTGCCAGCAGCGGACCCCAATCCGGGACAGGGAGTGCAGGGGCCAACGTCCTGACTTTC. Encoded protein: CASSGPQSGTGSAGANVLTF.

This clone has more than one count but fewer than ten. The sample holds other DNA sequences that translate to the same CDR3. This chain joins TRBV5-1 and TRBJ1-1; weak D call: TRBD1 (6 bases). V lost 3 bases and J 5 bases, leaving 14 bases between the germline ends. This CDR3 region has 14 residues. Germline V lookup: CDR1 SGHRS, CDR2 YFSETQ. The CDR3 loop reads CASSSEQGRTEAFF. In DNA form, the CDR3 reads TGCGCCAGCAGCTCCGAACAGGGACGGACTGAAGCTTTCTTT.